These T cell receptor beta chains were read from a single sample in a study of cytomegalovirus exposure and HLA in healthy donors. Sequenced by immunoSEQ multiplex PCR; TCRdb stores in-frame clones only, minus some. The table includes about 130,000 clones, 60% to 80% detected once. The specimen sequenced was PBMCs. These receptors were collected from a man aged 25-45 years in good health and CMV-seronegative. The CDR3 runs from the conserved cysteine through the conserved F or W. D genes are given only for firm matches. Not every row has a clone size; where given, it reads once, few, many or a size class.

cdr3_nt cdr3_aa j_call v_call d_call clone_size
TGTGCCAGCAACAGACAGCCCAGCTCCTACGAGCAGTACTTC CASNRQPSSYEQYF TRBJ2-7 TRBV6-5 . .
TGTGCCAGCAGCGCTGAAGGCGGGGGGGCGGGTCAGGAGACCCAGTACTTC CASSAEGGGAGQETQYF TRBJ2-5 TRBV7-6 TRBD2 .
TGTGCCAGCAGTCAAGACAGGAGTTCAGATACGCAGTATTTT CASSQDRSSDTQYF TRBJ2-3 TRBV7-3 . .
TGCGCCAGCAGCCAAGATTGGGGGGGGTACTACGAGCAGTACTTC CASSQDWGGYYEQYF TRBJ2-7 TRBV4-1 TRBD2 .
TGTGCCAGCTCTATCAGGAATTCACCCCTCCACTTT CASSIRNSPLHF TRBJ1-6 TRBV18 . .
TGTGCCAGTAGTCAAGGGAGGGTCACTGAAGCTTTCTTT CASSQGRVTEAFF TRBJ1-1 TRBV19 . once
TGTGCCAGCAGCGTAGATTTACGGGGAGACGCTGAAGCTTTCTTT CASSVDLRGDAEAFF TRBJ1-1 TRBV9 . .
TGTGCCAGCAGCGAAGACAGGGGTCGGACCAAAAACATTCAGTACTTC CASSEDRGRTKNIQYF TRBJ2-4 TRBV11-1 TRBD1 .
TGCGCCAGCAGCTCCGACAGGTTTGATACGCAGTATTTT CASSSDRFDTQYF TRBJ2-3 TRBV5-1 . .
TGTGCCAGCAGTTCGGGAGTCGGGGGGGAGCAGTACTTC CASSSGVGGEQYF TRBJ2-7 TRBV6-1 TRBD2 .
TGTGCCAGCAGCTTAACAGGGGTTAGCAATCAGCCCCAGCATTTT CASSLTGVSNQPQHF TRBJ1-5 TRBV9 TRBD1 once
TGTGCCAGCAGCGTAGAGGTAGCGGGGGGGCCGTACACCGGGGAGCTGTTTTTT CASSVEVAGGPYTGELFF TRBJ2-2 TRBV9 TRBD2 .
TGTGCCACTTCGACAGGGATCAACAGTGTGTACACCTTC CATSTGINSVYTF TRBJ1-2 TRBV2 TRBD1 .
TGCAGCTCAATGGGGACTCCTGCAGATACGCAGTATTTT CSSMGTPADTQYF TRBJ2-3 TRBV29-1 . .
TGTGCCAGCAGGACTAGCGGGAAAGAGACCCAGTACTTC CASRTSGKETQYF TRBJ2-5 TRBV5-6 TRBD2 few
TGCGCCAGCAGCCAAGAGGCCAGGGGCTACAATGAGCAGTTCTTC CASSQEARGYNEQFF TRBJ2-1 TRBV4-3 . .
TGTGCCAGCAGCTTGGAGGTTTCGGGGGGAGTCGAAAAACTGTTTTTT CASSLEVSGGVEKLFF TRBJ1-4 TRBV5-6 . few
TGTGCCTGGAAGTTAGGCGGGGCTAATGAAAAACTGTTTTTT CAWKLGGANEKLFF TRBJ1-4 TRBV30 . few
TGTGCCAGCAGCGAGTACAGGGAACGGGGCACTGAAGCTTTCTTT CASSEYRERGTEAFF TRBJ1-1 TRBV7-9 . .
TGTGCCAGCAGGTATACAGGGTCTGGCAATCAGCCCCAGCATTTT CASRYTGSGNQPQHF TRBJ1-5 TRBV5-5 . .
TGCAGTGCCGGACTTAACACTGAAGCTTTCTTT CSAGLNTEAFF TRBJ1-1 TRBV20-1 . few
TGTGCCAGCAGCGCCGGAGGGGTGGGAGAGACCCAGTACTTC CASSAGGVGETQYF TRBJ2-5 TRBV11-3 . .
TGTGCCAGCAGCTTAATGGGGGGGGAAAAAGAGACCCAGTACTTC CASSLMGGEKETQYF TRBJ2-5 TRBV7-3 TRBD2 few
TGTGCCAGCAGCTCCCTAGCGGGGGGCACTTACAATGAGCAGTTCTTC CASSSLAGGTYNEQFF TRBJ2-1 TRBV11-2 TRBD2 few
TGTGCCAGCAGTGCTAGCTACACCTTC CASSASYTF TRBJ1-2 TRBV6-5 . .
TGTGCCACCTCGCAGGGGGACGAGCAGTACTTC CATSQGDEQYF TRBJ2-7 TRBV18 TRBD1 .
TGTGCCTGGAGTTCTATGATTAGCTCCTATAATTCACCCCTCCACTTT CAWSSMISSYNSPLHF TRBJ1-6 TRBV30 . once
TGTGCCAGCAGCTTAGGGATTGGACAGGGCGACACCGGGGAGCTGTTTTTT CASSLGIGQGDTGELFF TRBJ2-2 TRBV7-3 TRBD1 .
TGTGCCAGCAGCTTAGCCCCCGGGGGGGCCGGCGGGGAGCTGTTTTTT CASSLAPGGAGGELFF TRBJ2-2 TRBV7-3 TRBD2 .
TGTGCCAGCAGCTTAGGGTTCGGTAACTATGGCTACACCTTC CASSLGFGNYGYTF TRBJ1-2 TRBV11-2 . .
TGTGCCAGCAGCCTTATCGGGGGGCGAGGCTATGGCTACACCTTC CASSLIGGRGYGYTF TRBJ1-2 TRBV7-3 . .
TGTGCCAGCAGTCAGGGGGGCACTAATGAAAAACTGTTTTTT CASSQGGTNEKLFF TRBJ1-4 TRBV28 TRBD1 few
TGTGCCAGCAGCTTAGGAAGGGGCAATGAGCAGTTCTTC CASSLGRGNEQFF TRBJ2-1 TRBV11-3 . .
TGTGCCAGTAATTCCTTTGGCCAGGGGGCCTACAATGAGCAGTTCTTC CASNSFGQGAYNEQFF TRBJ2-1 TRBV19 TRBD1 .
TGCGCCAGCAGCCAAGAACTAGTGAACACTGAAGCTTTCTTT CASSQELVNTEAFF TRBJ1-1 TRBV4-1 . few
TGCGCCAGCAGCCAACCCACGGGGGAGGACACCGGGGAGCTGTTTTTT CASSQPTGEDTGELFF TRBJ2-2 TRBV4-3 . .
TGCGCCAGCAGGATCGGACTAGCGATATACAATGAGCAGTTCTTC CASRIGLAIYNEQFF TRBJ2-1 TRBV5-1 TRBD2 .
TGCGCCAGCAGCCTCGAGGGGGGGCTAGAAACCTACAATGAGCAGTTCTTC CASSLEGGLETYNEQFF TRBJ2-1 TRBV4-1 . .
TGCGCCAGCAGCAAACCGGGACAGGGGGCTGCCAAAAACATTCAGTACTTC CASSKPGQGAAKNIQYF TRBJ2-4 TRBV4-1 TRBD1 .
TGTGCCAGTACTCTCCAGGGTTCGCGGGGCTACACCTTC CASTLQGSRGYTF TRBJ1-2 TRBV19 . .
TGTGCCAGCAGCCAAGGACAGGGGTGGAACACCGGGGAGCTGTTTTTT CASSQGQGWNTGELFF TRBJ2-2 TRBV14 TRBD1 .
TGCAGCGTTGACAGGGGTTTTAGTGGCTACACCTTC CSVDRGFSGYTF TRBJ1-2 TRBV29-1 . .
TGTGCCAGCTCACCATCAGGGACAGCAGACTATGGCTACACCTTC CASSPSGTADYGYTF TRBJ1-2 TRBV18 TRBD1 .
TGTGCCAGCAGTTTATACGGGAATCAGCCCCAGCATTTT CASSLYGNQPQHF TRBJ1-5 TRBV28 . .
TGTGCCAGCAGCTCGCAGGGTATGTCCTACGAGCAGTACTTC CASSSQGMSYEQYF TRBJ2-7 TRBV5-6 . .
TGTGCCATCAGTGCCCAGAACACTGAAGCTTTCTTT CAISAQNTEAFF TRBJ1-1 TRBV10-3 . once
TGTGCCTGGAGTCCCACTTCCTTGACAGGGGGCACTGAAGCTTTCTTT CAWSPTSLTGGTEAFF TRBJ1-1 TRBV30 TRBD1 many
TGCGCCAGCAGCCCGAGACAGCTTATGAACACTGAAGCTTTCTTT CASSPRQLMNTEAFF TRBJ1-1 TRBV4-1 . .
TGTGCCAGCAGCTTGGTGGCTAGCAGCTACAATGAGCAGTTCTTC CASSLVASSYNEQFF TRBJ2-1 TRBV5-6 . .
TGTGCCAGCAGTTCCGAACATAATGAAAAACTGTTTTTT CASSSEHNEKLFF TRBJ1-4 TRBV6-5 . .
TGTGCCAGCAGCAAGAACGGGGAGACCCAGTACTTC CASSKNGETQYF TRBJ2-5 TRBV9 . .
TGTGCCAGTAGTATCGGGGTGATGAACACTGAAGCTTTCTTT CASSIGVMNTEAFF TRBJ1-1 TRBV19 . once
TGTGCCAGCAGCTCCCGGGACAGGGTATCCTACGAGCAGTACTTC CASSSRDRVSYEQYF TRBJ2-7 TRBV13 TRBD1 .
TGTGCCAGCAGCCCGCGCGAGCGGGGGAGGGATGAGCAGTTCTTC CASSPRERGRDEQFF TRBJ2-1 TRBV7-8 TRBD2 .
TGTGCCAGCTCAGGTACAGGGACTGGGGCCAACGTCCTGACTTTC CASSGTGTGANVLTF TRBJ2-6 TRBV18 . .